What follows are 10 T cell receptor beta chains derived from one specimen sequenced in a study of cytomegalovirus exposure and HLA in healthy donors. A multiplex PCR was run with 60 Vbeta primers and 13 Jbeta primers. Clones were sequenced by immunoSEQ multiplex PCR, and TCRdb holds only the in-frame ones, with some missing. This sample has approximately 140,000 clones; under 85% occur once, and the top ten carry just under 1%. Input material: PBMCs. The source is a man between 18 and 35 years old in good health and CMV-seronegative.

This chain uses TRBV16 with TRBJ1-1; D perhaps matches TRBD1 (5 bases). This CDR3 region has 15 residues. Trimming removed 6 bases from V and 1 base from J, with 15 bases in between. In germline, CDR1 is KGHSY, CDR2 FQNENV. This CDR3 is CASRGPYRSNTEAFF. CDR3 nucleotides: TGTGCCAGCAGAGGACCGTACAGGTCGAACACTGAAGCTTTCTTT. The full variable domain, its missing parts supplied by reference TRBV16 and TRBJ1-1, is GEEVAQTPKHLVRGEGQKAKLYCAPIKGHSYVFWYQQVLKNEFKFLISFQNENVFDETGMPKERFSAKCLPNSPCSLEIQATKLEDSAVYFCASRGPYRSNTEAFFGQGTRLTVV.

This clone has more than one count but fewer than ten. The rearrangement joins TRBV4-3 to TRBJ2-7; D possibly corresponds to TRBD2 (7 bases). Germline CDR1 is LGHNA and CDR2 is YSLEER. The CDR3 length is 15 residues. The V end lost 4 bases, the J end lost 3 bases, and 16 bases lay between the germline ends. Here the CDR3 DNA reads TGCGCCAGCAGCCCAGAGGGGGGGTTACGCTACGAGCAGTACTTC. Translated, it gives CASSPEGGLRYEQYF.

V is TRBV18 and J is TRBJ1-2; no definite D call. V lost 4 bases, J lost 7 bases, and 13 bases lay in between. The V gene's germline CDR1 is KGHSH and CDR2 LQKENI. The CDR3 runs 13 residues. The CDR3 sequence: CASSQGREPGYTF. The CDR3 DNA is TGTGCCAGCTCACAAGGAAGGGAGCCTGGCTACACCTTC.

The chain is built from TRBV12-1 and TRBJ2-7; TRBD1 was called by the table and not checked on the DNA. TRBV12-1 is a known pseudogene. This CDR3 comprises 13 residues. Here the CDR3 reads CASSFAPQGKQYF. CDR3 bases: TGTGCCAGCAGCTTTGCGCCACAGGGGAAGCAGTACTTC.

The chain joins TRBV5-1 to TRBJ1-2; maybe TRBD1 (5 bases). V lost 2 bases, J lost 4 bases, and 15 bases lay in between. Germline lookup yields CDR1 SGHRS and CDR2 YFSETQ. CDR3 length: 15 residues. The CDR3 loop reads CASSFWGDVSYGYTF. CDR3 bases: TGCGCCAGCAGCTTTTGGGGGGACGTCAGCTATGGCTACACCTTC.

This clone was seen a handful of times. The chain couples TRBV6-6 to TRBJ2-3; 7 nucleotides line up with TRBD1. Germline CDR1 is MNHNY and CDR2 is SVGAGI (reference sequence). V lost 6 bases and J lost 2; bases outside the gene matches: 8. There are 15 residues in the CDR3. CDR3 sequence reads: CASRNDRANTDTQYF. The CDR3 DNA is TGTGCCAGCAGGAACGACAGGGCCAACACAGATACGCAGTATTTT.

The CDR3 protein is CASSQDAGGTGELFF. The CDR3 DNA reads TGTGCCAGCAGCCAAGATGCGGGGGGCACCGGGGAGCTGTTTTTT. The chain uses TRBV4-2 and TRBJ2-2; 8 bases match TRBD2. The CDR3 totals 15 residues. Looked up from germline, CDR1 is LGHNA and CDR2 is YNFKEQ. J lost 4 bases, V lost 0 bases, and 1 base had no gene match.

J is TRBJ1-1 and V is TRBV10-3, with 10 bases identical to TRBD1. This CDR3 region has 14 residues. Losses at the gene ends were 6 bases for V and 6 bases for J; bases not matched to a gene: 7. Per the germline V gene, CDR1 is ENHRY and CDR2 is SYGVKD. CDR3 nucleotides: TGTGCCATCAGGGGACAGGGGTCTCCATCTGAAGCTTTCTTT. Translated, it gives CAIRGQGSPSEAFF.

V and J are TRBV28 and TRBJ1-6; D is possibly TRBD1 (6 bases). Trimming pared 2 bases from V and 7 bases from J, leaving 21 bases between. CDR1 is MDHEN, CDR2 SYDVKM, per germline. The CDR3 is made up of 18 amino acids. In DNA form, the CDR3 reads TGTGCCAGCAGTTTAGAAACTTCAATCGGGACACAAAATTCACCCCTCCACTTT. Translation: CASSLETSIGTQNSPLHF.

In its sample, this clone was seen once. The chain carries TRBV7-2 and TRBJ2-7, with TRBD1 as a possible D gene (6 bases). Trimming shortened V by 3 bases and J by 4 bases, and 13 bases separated the two germline ends. Looked up from germline, CDR1 is SGHTA and CDR2 is FQGNSA. CDR3 size: 14 residues. The CDR3 spells CASSFRGGVYEQYF. Written as DNA, the CDR3 is TGTGCCAGCAGCTTTAGAGGGGGAGTTTACGAGCAGTACTTC. The complete variable domain, with remaining parts taken from reference TRBV7-2 and TRBJ2-7, reads GAGVSQSPSNKVTEKGKDVELRCDPISGHTALYWYRQSLGQGLEFLIYFQGNSAPDKSGLPSDRFSAERTGGSVSTLTIQRTQQEDSAVYLCASSFRGGVYEQYFGPGTRLTVT.